The rows below give T cell receptor beta chains drawn from one sample of a study of cytomegalovirus exposure and HLA in healthy donors. The data were produced by immunoSEQ multiplex PCR, yet TCRdb's version contains in-frame clones alone and is incomplete. The table shows 200,000 to 250,000 clones, with around four fifths occurring only once. Material: PBMCs. These receptors were taken from a male donor in good health and CMV-seronegative. The CDR3 runs from the conserved cysteine through the conserved F or W. D genes are given only for firm matches. Some rows mark clone size as missing; the rest say once, few, many or name a class of expanded clone.

J	size	D	V	DNA	CDR3
TRBJ2-5	-	TRBD2	TRBV15	TGTGCCACCAGCAGAGGGGGAGCGGGAGTAGGAGAGACCCAGTACTTC	CATSRGGAGVGETQYF
TRBJ1-4	-	TRBD1	TRBV30	TGTGCCTGGAGTTCCCGGGACAGGGGGGAGGCGACTAATGAAAAACTGTTTTTT	CAWSSRDRGEATNEKLFF
TRBJ2-7	-	-	TRBV9	TGTGCCAGCAGCGTAGGCGTTAGCTCCTACGAGCAGTACTTC	CASSVGVSSYEQYF
TRBJ2-1	-	TRBD2	TRBV6-1	TGTGCCAGCAGTGACGTGGCGGGAGGGTACGAGAACAATGAGCAGTTCTTC	CASSDVAGGYENNEQFF
TRBJ2-7	-	TRBD1	TRBV19	TGTGCCAGTAGGGGGGACAGCTACGAGCAGTACTTC	CASRGDSYEQYF
TRBJ1-1	-	-	TRBV19	TGTGCCAGTAGTGCAACCAGGGGATTAACTGAAGCTTTCTTT	CASSATRGLTEAFF
TRBJ2-7	-	TRBD2	TRBV27	TGTGCCAGCAGTTTTCGACTAGCGGGAGCCTACGAGCAGTACTTC	CASSFRLAGAYEQYF
TRBJ2-5	-	TRBD2	TRBV7-8	TGTGCCAGCAGCTACTCCCCGGGACTAGCCATCGCCCGGGAGACCCAGTACTTC	CASSYSPGLAIARETQYF
TRBJ2-2	once	-	TRBV11-3	TGTGCCAGCAGCTCGACAGGCTACGGGGAGCTGTTTTTT	CASSSTGYGELFF
TRBJ2-7	-	-	TRBV29-1	TGCAGCGTAGGGACTTCCTACGAGCAGTACTTC	CSVGTSYEQYF
TRBJ2-7	-	-	TRBV27	TGTGCCAGCAGTCTTGCCCCTCAGGGGTACGAGCAGTACTTC	CASSLAPQGYEQYF
TRBJ2-7	-	-	TRBV6-1	TGTGCCACCTACGAGCAGTACTTC	CATYEQYF
TRBJ2-5	-	-	TRBV25-1	TGTGCCAGCAGTGGAGAGGCCCAGTACTTC	CASSGEAQYF